These 27 T cell receptor beta chains were sequenced from one sample in a study of T-cell memory formation after mild COVID-19. TCRdb recomputed calls from the 5' RACE reads with MiXCR, one row per CDR3 protein. The data show 300,000 to 350,000 distinct CDR3 sequences, approximately 12% seen once. Sequencing was performed on PBMCs or a T cell subset sorted from them (not recorded which). These receptors were obtained from a man younger than 35 who had mild COVID-19 (a few samples of this study predate the infection). Cell type and time point are not known.

There are many counts of this clonotype. The V call is TRBV29-1, the J call TRBJ2-1; TRBD2 is a possible D gene (5 bases). The V end was cut by 0 bases, the J end by 12 bases, with 9 bases between. Looked up from germline, CDR1 is SQVTM and CDR2 is ANQGSEA. The CDR3 sequence is 11 residues long. CDR3 coding DNA: TGCAGCGTTGAAGATCTTGGAGGGCAGTTCTTC. Translated: CSVEDLGGQFF.

The chain combines TRBV27 with TRBJ2-2; 8 bases map to TRBD2. Germline assignment: CDR1 MNHEY and CDR2 SMNVEV (reference sequence). The V segment lost 6 bases and the J segment 6 bases; nucleotides outside the gene matches: 12. The CDR3 is 16 amino acids. The CDR3 nucleotides are TGTGCCAGCAGCCTCCCCCACGGGGGGGCTGCCGGGGAGCTGTTTTTT. This codes for CASSLPHGGAAGELFF.

The chain has TRBV14 and TRBJ1-2, with 9 bases aligning to TRBD1. Trimming cost V 4 bases and J 14 bases; bases outside gene matches: 8. Germline V lookup: CDR1 SGHDN, CDR2 FVKESK. The CDR3 has 12 amino acids. This CDR3 is CASSPSRGTGTF. The CDR3 DNA sequence: TGTGCCAGCAGCCCCAGTAGAGGGACAGGGACCTTC.

CDR3 sequence (DNA): TGCGCCAGCAGCTTGGCTAGGGGTGGGGGATTGAACACTGAAGCTTTCTTT. Its protein product is CASSLARGGGLNTEAFF. The gene calls are TRBV5-1 and TRBJ1-1; a weak D match, TRBD1 (5 bases). The germline gives CDR1 SGHRS, CDR2 YFSETQ. The CDR3 has 17 residues. The V end lost 0 bases, the J end lost 0 bases, and 15 bases lay between the germline ends.

This clonotype was observed a few times. The chain recombines TRBV4-3 with TRBJ1-1; 10 bases match TRBD1. The J segment lost 8 bases and the V segment lost 4 bases, leaving 7 bases of the junction unmatched. The CDR3 has 14 amino acids. Germline V gene data show CDR1 as LGHNA and CDR2 as YSLEER. CDR3 loop: CASSRTGGVPEAFF. CDR3 in DNA: TGCGCCAGCAGCCGGACAGGGGGGGTCCCAGAAGCTTTCTTT.

The chain has TRBV4-1 and TRBJ2-1, with a tentative D call TRBD2 (5 bases). The germline V and J ends were trimmed by 3 bases and 6 bases, with 12 bases remaining between them. CDR3 length: 14 amino acids. CDR1 is MGHRA, CDR2 YSYEKL, per germline. This CDR3 reads CASSHLGGSNEQFF. CDR3 nucleotides: TGCGCCAGCAGCCACCTAGGTGGGAGCAATGAGCAGTTCTTC.

The chain uses TRBV18 and TRBJ1-1; possibly TRBD1 for D (5 bases). V was clipped by 5 bases and J by 5 bases, with 15 bases between them. The CDR3 contains 14 residues. Germline lookup yields CDR1 KGHSH and CDR2 LQKENI. This CDR3 reads CASSSRGGTTEAFF. CDR3 bases: TGTGCCAGCTCATCGAGGGGAGGTACGACTGAAGCTTTCTTT.

This sequence joins TRBV25-1 and TRBJ2-2; D is undetermined. There are 14 residues in the CDR3. Germline CDR1 is MGHDK and CDR2 is SYGVNS. The ends were cut back, 3 bases at V and 3 bases at J, with 8 bases in the middle. This CDR3 reads CASSEGSHTGELFF. CDR3 DNA: TGTGCCAGCAGTGAGGGGTCCCACACCGGGGAGCTGTTTTTT.

The table lists this clonotype with a count of one. The CDR3 DNA is TGTGCCACCAGTCGGGGGGACAGGGCAACAGATACGCAGTATTTT. Translated: CATSRGDRATDTQYF. The chain is built from TRBV24-1 and TRBJ2-3; 9 bases are shared with TRBD1. Per germline, CDR1 KGHDR and CDR2 SFDVKD. This CDR3 contains 15 residues. V dropped 6 bases and J dropped 3; count of bases not matched to a gene: 6.

This clonotype appeared many times. The V gene is TRBV4-2, the J gene TRBJ2-1; no clear D gene. The CDR3 runs to 11 residues. Trimming left V 8 bases short and J 5 bases short, with 7 bases between. The germline CDR1 and CDR2 sequences are LGHNA and YNFKEQ. CDR3 DNA: TGTGCCAGCGGACCCAACAATGAGCAGTTCTTC. Protein sequence: CASGPNNEQFF.

J is TRBJ2-1 and V is TRBV6-5; D uncertain. Trimming left V 0 bases short and J 7 bases short, with 13 bases between. This CDR3 contains 15 residues. The germline V gene encodes CDR1 MNHEY and CDR2 SVGAGI. DNA for the CDR3: TGTGCCAGCAGTTACTCGATCGCCAGGCAGAATGAGCAGTTCTTC. Residues: CASSYSIARQNEQFF.

This clonotype was seen ten or more times. CDR3 DNA sequence: TGCAGTGCCATAAGGGGGTTTTCCTACAATGAGCAGTTCTTC. This gives the protein CSAIRGFSYNEQFF. The chain is built from TRBV20-1 and TRBJ2-1, with D possibly TRBD1 on 6 matching bases. Trimming pared 6 bases from V and 1 base from J, leaving 13 bases between. The CDR3 contains 14 residues. Germline loops: CDR1 DFQATT, CDR2 SNEGSKA (reference sequence).

The sample holds many counts of this clonotype. This sequence joins TRBV20-1 and TRBJ2-3; 8 positions match TRBD1. This CDR3 has 15 amino acids. The junction had 11 bases not matched to a gene; V was cut back by 8 bases and J by 1 base. Germline V gene lookup returns CDR1 DFQATT and CDR2 SNEGSKA (reference sequence). The CDR3 is CSSNQGAWGTDTQYF. The CDR3 DNA reads TGCAGTTCGAACCAGGGGGCTTGGGGCACAGATACGCAGTATTTT.

J is TRBJ2-1 and V is TRBV4-1, with D maybe TRBD1 (5 bases). Between the trimmed V and J ends, which lost 0 bases and 5 bases, there was a span of 8 bases. In germline, CDR1 is MGHRA, CDR2 YSYEKL. CDR3 size: 14 residues. The CDR3 region is CASSQEGADNEQFF. CDR3 coding DNA: TGCGCCAGCAGCCAAGAAGGGGCGGACAATGAGCAGTTCTTC.

This clonotype was detected only a few times. The CDR3 loop is CASSPKTVINEQFF. DNA of the CDR3: TGTGCCAGCTCTCCTAAGACAGTCATCAATGAGCAGTTCTTC. The chain carries TRBV18 and TRBJ2-1, with D perhaps TRBD1 (5 bases). Germline CDR1 and CDR2: KGHSH and LQKENI. Trimming stripped 6 bases from V and 6 bases from J, with 15 bases between. This CDR3 is built from 14 residues.

This chain connects TRBV11-2 to TRBJ1-2; TRBD1 agrees at 9 bases. V lost 1 base to trimming and J lost 2 bases; unmatched junction nucleotides: 2. This CDR3 region has 15 residues. Germline CDR1 reads SGHAT; CDR2 reads FQNNGV. Here the CDR3 reads CASSLGDRENYGYTF. CDR3 coding DNA: TGTGCCAGCAGCTTAGGGGACAGGGAAAACTATGGCTACACCTTC.

This clonotype was recorded a few times. DNA of the CDR3: TGTGCCAGCAGCTCCGACCATACGCAGTATTTT. It encodes CASSSDHTQYF. The genes are TRBV13 and TRBJ2-3; no clear D gene. Germline CDR1 reads PRHDT; CDR2 reads FYEKMQ (reference sequence). Trimming took 4 bases from V and 7 from J, leaving 6 bases between them. The CDR3 loop spans 11 amino acids.

This chain connects TRBV19 to TRBJ2-2; the D gene is possibly TRBD2 (6 bases). Germline lookup yields CDR1 LNHDA and CDR2 SQIVND (reference sequence). This CDR3 has 15 amino acids. V was pared by 3 bases and J by 5 bases, with 13 bases between. The CDR3 DNA is TGTGCCAGTAGTATGCTGGGGGGAACAACCGGGGAGCTGTTTTTT. Translation gives CASSMLGGTTGELFF.

The rearrangement joins TRBV5-5 to TRBJ2-5; TRBD1 aligns across 9 bases. In germline, CDR1 is SGHKS, CDR2 YYEKEE (reference sequence). This CDR3 is built from 15 residues. With 1 base clipped from V and 2 bases from J, the junction kept 3 bases outside the gene matches. The CDR3 loop reads CASSLLDRGQETQYF. The CDR3 bases are TGTGCCAGCAGCTTGCTGGACAGGGGACAAGAGACCCAGTACTTC.

V is TRBV7-6 and J is TRBJ2-1; D uncertain. The germline CDR1 and CDR2 sequences are SGHVS and FNYEAQ. Trimming took 2 bases from V and 4 from J, leaving 6 bases between them. This CDR3 contains 13 residues. The CDR3 coding sequence is TGTGCCAGCAGCTTATACGGTTACAATGAGCAGTTCTTC. It specifies CASSLYGYNEQFF.

This clonotype was seen repeatedly, ten times or more. The chain employs TRBV14 and TRBJ2-1; the D is unclear. The CDR3 sequence is 15 residues long. Looked up from germline, CDR1 is SGHDN and CDR2 is FVKESK. Trimming left V 0 bases short and J 0 bases short, with 6 bases between. The CDR3 loop reads CASSQDVSSYNEQFF. As DNA, the CDR3 is TGTGCCAGCAGCCAAGACGTGAGCTCCTACAATGAGCAGTTCTTC.

This clonotype appeared many times. The chain uses TRBV4-2 and TRBJ1-4; tentative D call: TRBD1 (5 bases). The V end was cut by 4 bases, the J end by 4 bases, with 16 bases between. The germline V gene has CDR1 LGHNA and CDR2 YNFKEQ. CDR3 length: 16 residues. In nucleotides, the CDR3 is TGTGCCAGCAGCCTCCAAAGGGGCGGGGGTAATGAAAAACTGTTTTTT. Encoded protein: CASSLQRGGGNEKLFF.

The chain recombines TRBV28 with TRBJ1-2; the match to TRBD1 covers 9 bases. The CDR3 extends over 16 amino acids. The germline V gene has CDR1 MDHEN and CDR2 SYDVKM. Trimming removed 2 bases from V and 5 bases from J; junction bases left unmatched: 9. In DNA form, the CDR3 reads TGTGCCAGCAGTTTAAGGGACAGGGCCCGCTCTTATGGCTACACCTTC. It encodes CASSLRDRARSYGYTF.

V and J are TRBV6-6 and TRBJ1-6; maybe TRBD1 (6 bases). The CDR3 covers 13 residues. Germline loops: CDR1 MNHNY, CDR2 SVGAGI (reference sequence). Trimming took 7 bases from V and 8 from J, leaving 12 bases between them. The CDR3 is CASTTNRDSPLHF. DNA of the CDR3: TGTGCCAGCACGACCAACAGGGATTCACCCCTCCACTTT.

This clonotype was recorded a few times. V is TRBV27 and J is TRBJ2-7; 9 bases are a match to TRBD1. Germline-derived CDR1 and CDR2 are MNHEY and SMNVEV (reference sequence). There are 14 residues in the CDR3. V lost 3 bases to trimming and J lost 6 bases; unmatched junction nucleotides: 6. In DNA form, the CDR3 reads TGTGCCAGCAGTTTGCGGGGACAGGGCTTCGAGCAGTACGTC. This encodes CASSLRGQGFEQYV.

This clonotype was picked up a small number of times. V and J are TRBV7-2 and TRBJ1-1; D not resolved. Germline CDR1 reads SGHTA; CDR2 reads FQGNSA. The CDR3 consists of 15 residues. V gave up 2 bases and J gave up 0 bases, with 10 bases separating them. CDR3 protein: CASSLFLGLNTEAFF. Written as DNA, the CDR3 is TGTGCCAGCAGCTTATTTCTAGGGCTGAACACTGAAGCTTTCTTT.

This clonotype has just a few counts. The chain couples TRBV4-1 to TRBJ1-1; D gene unclear. The germline gives CDR1 MGHRA, CDR2 YSYEKL. The CDR3 sequence is 12 residues long. V lost 4 bases and J 10 bases, leaving 13 bases between the germline ends. The DNA of the CDR3 is TGCGCCAGCAGCCCGAAAGGTCGTGCAGCTTTCTTT. Protein: CASSPKGRAAFF.